What follows describes a single TCR beta chain. What it recognizes is unknown. This entry is derived from a study of cytomegalovirus exposure and HLA in healthy donors. The study's findings and limits: TCR beta sequences reportedly predicted most subjects' HLA-A and HLA-B alleles accurately.

The PCR contained 60 Vbeta and 13 Jbeta primers. Sequencing was performed with immunoSEQ multiplex PCR; in TCRdb, only in-frame clones are kept and a portion is missing. The sample has approximately 160,000 clones, roughly 84% seen once; the top ten hold 0.38%. Trimming cost V 9 bases and J 0 bases, with 6 bases left between them. The length of the CDR3 is 12 residues. Germline lookup yields CDR1 LNHDA and CDR2 SQIVND (reference sequence). Material for sequencing was PBMCs. The source is a boy under 10 years old in good health and CMV-seronegative. This chain uses TRBV19 with TRBJ2-1; D gene ambiguous. DNA for the CDR3: TGTGCCAGCGGTTACTCCTACAATGAGCAGTTCTTC. It is translated as CASGYSYNEQFF. Based on the CDR3 plus reference TRBV19 and TRBJ2-1, the full variable domain is DGGITQSPKYLFRKEGQNVTLSCEQNLNHDAMYWYRQDPGQGLRLIYYSQIVNDFQKGDIAEGYSVSREKKESFPLTVTSAQKNPTAFYLCASGYSYNEQFFGPGTRLTVL.